This T cell receptor (beta chain) appears in the sequencing data of a study of tumor and adjacent non-tumor tissue in lung cancer. This clonotype was found once. Its cognate antigen is unknown. An end of the junction differs from the germline gene, which may be a read error. No cell sorting was done before RNA was extracted from the tissue. Regarding the study as a whole: Tumor TCR diversity, when higher, was linked to shorter survival.

Three rounds of nested PCR, following a modified ARM-PCR protocol, produced the TCRbeta library. TCRdb re-analysed the multiplex PCR reads in MiXCR, keeping a single row per CDR3 protein. The profile shows more than 75,000 distinct CDR3 sequences, 80% to 85% of them singletons. The V gene's germline CDR1 is MDHEN and CDR2 SYDVKM. CDR3 length: 16 amino acids. The specimen sequenced was lung tumor tissue. J is TRBJ2-3 and V is TRBV28, with 10 bases matching TRBD2. The receptor comes from a woman aged 50 to 65 with non-small cell lung cancer. CDR3 sequence (DNA): TGTGCCAGCAGTTTACTAGCGGGAGAGGGGACAGATACGCAGTGTTTT. Amino acids: CASSLLAGEGTDTQCF. The variable domain in full, with the rest retrieved from reference TRBV28 and TRBJ2-3, is DVKVTQSSRYLVKRTGEKVFLECVQDMDHENMFWYRQDPGLGLRLIYFSYDVKMKEKGDIPEGYSVSREKKERFSLILESASTNQTSMYLCASSLLAGEGTDTQCFGPGTRLTVL.